Sequencing of this TCR beta chain was carried out in a study of T-cell memory formation after mild COVID-19 listed by TCRdb under 2021. Describing the broader study: TCR sequence clusters from the two donors were found to be largely donor specific. Two young, previously healthy adult volunteers, one female and one male, were included in the cohort. In two donors, T-cell clones that expanded and contracted after mild COVID-19 were followed by sequencing TCRalpha and TCRbeta repertoires longitudinally.

With respect to this clonotype: The clone's antigen remains unknown. Base qualities are not provided; no much larger clone lies one nucleotide away.

V drops 4 bases and J drops 1 base, leaving 7 bases in between. The germline V gene provides CDR1 SGHVS and CDR2 FNYEAQ. From cysteine to phenylalanine, the CDR3 is 13 amino acids long. Only the CDR3 portion is preserved as DNA: 39 bases, with reading frame beginning at the first base. Ficoll-Paque density gradient centrifugation was used to isolate PBMCs. This sample was sequenced with an Illumina NovaSeq 6000. TCRalpha and TCRbeta cDNA libraries were built by 5'RACE with constant-segment primers, adding sample barcodes and unique molecular identifiers. Trizol reagent was used to extract RNA from every sample. Library amplification was performed in two PCR steps, and a second sample barcode and Illumina TruSeq adapters were introduced in the second step. The libraries were sequenced on an Illumina NovaSeq using 2 x 150 bp paired-end reads. Concerning the study's data processing: The reads were demultiplexed and collapsed into UMI-guided consensus sequences using migec v1.2.7. With mixcr v2.1.11, UMI consensuses were aligned to TRA and TRB V and J templates and assembled into clonotypes. A clonotype was counted as expanded or contracted only when both edgeR and NoisET called the clonotype significant, with the noise models trained on biological replicates. For edgeR calls, a false discovery rate-adjusted p below 0.01 and a log2 fold-change threshold of 1 were applied. As an exploratory analysis of dynamics, max-normalized trajectories of the 1000 most abundant clonotypes were examined by PCA with hierarchical clustering. Separately sequenced CD4+ and CD8+ repertoires were used to assign the CD4 or CD8 phenotype of responding clones. TCRdb reprocessing: public reads trimmed at Q25 with fastp, clones called with MiXCR, in-frame beta chains kept. Each CDR3 protein appears once, grouped with its most common genes and DNA. The V and J calls come from TCRdb's annotation, not from the publication. The sample contains more than 250,000 distinct CDR3 sequences, 15% to 20% of them found a single time. The ten largest clones add up to roughly 23% of the sample.

Here is what the overall study found, with its caveats: The study included only two mild cases, and larger cohorts that include severe cases with pre-infection samples were judged to be necessary. Contracting CD4+ clones were found mainly in CM and EM memory subsets, while CD8+ clones were enriched in EMRA. Clones that contracted from day 15 to 85 showed balanced CD4/CD8 phenotypes, whereas a second wave of clones that expanded from day 15 to 37 leaned towards CD4+. SARS-CoV-2 specificity of the second-wave clones peaking on day 37 was not confirmed. The detection of some responding clones in pre-infection memory suggests that pre-existing cross-reactive memory T cells joined the SARS-CoV-2 response.

Input material: PBMCs or a T cell subset sorted from them (not recorded which). The rearrangement joined TRBV7-6 to TRBJ1-1; the D gene cannot be resolved reliably. This TCR derives from a man younger than 30 who had mild COVID-19 (a few samples of this study predate the infection). The sample titles of this study are shuffled in the database, so cell type and time point are left out; the donor was told from shared clones. In nucleotides, the sequence is TGTGCCAGCAGCTATGAGTCGAACACTGAAGCTTTCTTT. This codes for CASSYESNTEAFF.